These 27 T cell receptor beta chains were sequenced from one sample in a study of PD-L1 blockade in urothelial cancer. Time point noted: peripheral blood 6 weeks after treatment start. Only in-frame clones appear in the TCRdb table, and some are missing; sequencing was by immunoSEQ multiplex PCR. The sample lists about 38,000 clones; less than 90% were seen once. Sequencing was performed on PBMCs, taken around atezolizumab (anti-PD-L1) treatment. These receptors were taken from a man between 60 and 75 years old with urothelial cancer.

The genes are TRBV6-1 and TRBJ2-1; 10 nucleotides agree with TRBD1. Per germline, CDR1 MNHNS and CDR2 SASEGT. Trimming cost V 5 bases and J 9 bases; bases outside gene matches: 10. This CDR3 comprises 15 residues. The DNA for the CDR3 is TGTGCCAGCAGTCCCAAGACAGGGGGCTTAGTTGAGCAGTTCTTC. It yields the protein CASSPKTGGLVEQFF.

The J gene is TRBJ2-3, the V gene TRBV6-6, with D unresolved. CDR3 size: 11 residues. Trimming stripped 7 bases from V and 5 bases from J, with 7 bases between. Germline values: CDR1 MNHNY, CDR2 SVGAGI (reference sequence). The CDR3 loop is CASMVVDTQYF. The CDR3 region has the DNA TGTGCCAGCATGGTAGTAGATACGCAGTATTTT.

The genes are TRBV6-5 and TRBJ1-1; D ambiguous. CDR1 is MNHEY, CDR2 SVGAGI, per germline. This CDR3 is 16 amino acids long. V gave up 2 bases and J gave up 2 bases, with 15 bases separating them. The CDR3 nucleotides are TGTGCCAGCAGTTACCTGGGAGTGGGGATAAACACTGAAGCTTTCTTT. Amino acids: CASSYLGVGINTEAFF.

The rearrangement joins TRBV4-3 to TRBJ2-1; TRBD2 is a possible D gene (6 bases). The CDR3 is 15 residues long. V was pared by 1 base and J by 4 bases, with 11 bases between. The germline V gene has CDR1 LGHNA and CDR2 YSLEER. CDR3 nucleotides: TGCGCCAGCAGCCAAGGAGGCGGAGGGTACAATGAGCAGTTCTTC. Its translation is CASSQGGGGYNEQFF.

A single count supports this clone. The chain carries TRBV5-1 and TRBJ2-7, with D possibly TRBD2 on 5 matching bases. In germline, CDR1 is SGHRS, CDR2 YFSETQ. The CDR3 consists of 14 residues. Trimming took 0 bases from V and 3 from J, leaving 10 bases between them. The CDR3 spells CASSLAPGVYEQYF. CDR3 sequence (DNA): TGCGCCAGCAGCTTGGCCCCCGGGGTCTACGAGCAGTACTTC.

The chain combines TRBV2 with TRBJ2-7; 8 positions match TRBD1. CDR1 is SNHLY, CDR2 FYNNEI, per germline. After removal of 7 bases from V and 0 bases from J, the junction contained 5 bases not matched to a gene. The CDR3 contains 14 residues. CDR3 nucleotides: TGTGCCAGCACCCGGGACAGGAGCTCCTACGAGCAGTACTTC. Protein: CASTRDRSSYEQYF.

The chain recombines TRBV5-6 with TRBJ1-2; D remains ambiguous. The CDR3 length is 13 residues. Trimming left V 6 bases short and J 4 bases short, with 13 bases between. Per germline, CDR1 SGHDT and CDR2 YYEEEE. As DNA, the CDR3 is TGTGCCAGCAACCCCGTCGGAGGCTATGGCTACACCTTC. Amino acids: CASNPVGGYGYTF.

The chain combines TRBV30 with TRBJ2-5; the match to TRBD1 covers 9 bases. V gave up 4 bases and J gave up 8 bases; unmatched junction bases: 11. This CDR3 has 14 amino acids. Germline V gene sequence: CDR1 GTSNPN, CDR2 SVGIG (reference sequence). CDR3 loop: CAWNRQGVLGTQYF. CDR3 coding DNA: TGTGCCTGGAATCGACAGGGGGTACTAGGAACCCAGTACTTC.

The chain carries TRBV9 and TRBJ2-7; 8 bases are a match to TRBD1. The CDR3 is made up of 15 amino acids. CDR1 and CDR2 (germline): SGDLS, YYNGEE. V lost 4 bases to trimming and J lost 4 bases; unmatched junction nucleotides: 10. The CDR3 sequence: CASSPRAGGAYEQYF. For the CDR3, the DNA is TGTGCCAGCAGCCCCCGCGCAGGGGGCGCATACGAGCAGTACTTC.

The CDR3 DNA sequence: TGCGCCAGCAGTGAGATGGGGGGGGGAACTGAAGCTTTCTTT. Residues: CASSEMGGGTEAFF. The V gene is TRBV10-2, the J gene TRBJ1-1, with a weak D call TRBD1 (5 bases). The CDR3 consists of 14 residues. Germline CDR1 reads WSHSY; CDR2 reads SAAADI. V was clipped by 2 bases and J by 5 bases, with 12 bases between them.

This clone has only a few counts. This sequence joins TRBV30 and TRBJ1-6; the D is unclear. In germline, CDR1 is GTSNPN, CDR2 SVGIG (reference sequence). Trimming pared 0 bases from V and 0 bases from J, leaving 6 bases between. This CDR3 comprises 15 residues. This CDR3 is CAWSVPSSYNSPLHF. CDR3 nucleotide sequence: TGTGCCTGGAGTGTACCGAGCTCCTATAATTCACCCCTCCACTTT.

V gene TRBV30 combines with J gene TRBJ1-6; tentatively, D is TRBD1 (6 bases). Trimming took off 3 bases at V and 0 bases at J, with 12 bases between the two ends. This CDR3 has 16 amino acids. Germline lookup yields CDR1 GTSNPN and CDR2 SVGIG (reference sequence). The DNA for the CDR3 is TGTGCCTGGAGATCAGGGGCCTCCTCCTATAATTCACCCCTCCACTTT. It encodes CAWRSGASSYNSPLHF.

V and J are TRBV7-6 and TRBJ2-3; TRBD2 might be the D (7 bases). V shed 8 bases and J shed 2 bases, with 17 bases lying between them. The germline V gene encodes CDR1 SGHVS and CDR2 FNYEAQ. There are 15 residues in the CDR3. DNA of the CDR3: TGTGCCAGCTCGAGACGGGGGGCGTTCACAGATACGCAGTATTTT. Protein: CASSRRGAFTDTQYF.

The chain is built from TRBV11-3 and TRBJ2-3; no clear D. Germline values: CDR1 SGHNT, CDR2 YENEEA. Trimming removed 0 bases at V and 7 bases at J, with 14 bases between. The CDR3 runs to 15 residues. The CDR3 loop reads CASSLDPTHPHTQYF. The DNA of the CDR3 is TGTGCCAGCAGCTTAGATCCGACTCATCCCCATACGCAGTATTTT.

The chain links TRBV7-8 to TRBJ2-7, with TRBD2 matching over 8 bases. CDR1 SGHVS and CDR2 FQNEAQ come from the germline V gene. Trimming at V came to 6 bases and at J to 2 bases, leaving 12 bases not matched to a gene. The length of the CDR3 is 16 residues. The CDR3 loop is CASSPQPSGPTYEQYF. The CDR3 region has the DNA TGTGCCAGCAGTCCGCAGCCTAGCGGGCCAACCTACGAGCAGTACTTC.

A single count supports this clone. The CDR3: CASSSTETGDPNTEAFF. CDR3 bases: TGCGCCAGCAGCTCCACCGAAACAGGAGACCCAAACACTGAAGCTTTCTTT. The rearrangement joins TRBV5-1 to TRBJ1-1; TRBD1 is a possible D gene (5 bases). This CDR3 spans 17 amino acids. Germline V gives CDR1 SGHRS, CDR2 YFSETQ. V shed 3 bases and J shed 2 bases, with 20 bases lying between them. Filled out from reference TRBV5-1 and TRBJ1-1, the complete variable domain reads KAGVTQTPRYLIKTRGQQVTLSCSPISGHRSVSWYQQTPGQGLQFLFEYFSETQRNKGNFPGRFSGRQFSNSRSEMNVSTLELGDSALYLCASSSTETGDPNTEAFFGQGTRLTVV.

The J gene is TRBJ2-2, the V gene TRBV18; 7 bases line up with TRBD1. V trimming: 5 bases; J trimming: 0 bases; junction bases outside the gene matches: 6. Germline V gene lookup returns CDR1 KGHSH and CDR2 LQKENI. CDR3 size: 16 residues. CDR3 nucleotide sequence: TGTGCCAGCTCAACTACCGGGACAGCGAACACCGGGGAGCTGTTTTTT. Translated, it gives CASSTTGTANTGELFF.

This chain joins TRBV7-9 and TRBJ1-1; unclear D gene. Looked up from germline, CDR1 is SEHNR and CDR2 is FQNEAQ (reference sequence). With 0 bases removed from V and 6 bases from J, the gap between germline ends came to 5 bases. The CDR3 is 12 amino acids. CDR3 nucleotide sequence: TGTGCCAGCAGCTTAGCAACTTCTGAAGCTTTCTTT. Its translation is CASSLATSEAFF.

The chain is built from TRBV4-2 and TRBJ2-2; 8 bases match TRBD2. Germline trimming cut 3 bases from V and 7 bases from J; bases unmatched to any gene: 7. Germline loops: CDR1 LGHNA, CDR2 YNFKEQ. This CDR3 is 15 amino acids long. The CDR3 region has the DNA TGTGCCAGCAGCCAGGTGACTAGCGCGGTCGGGGAGCTGTTTTTT. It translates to CASSQVTSAVGELFF.

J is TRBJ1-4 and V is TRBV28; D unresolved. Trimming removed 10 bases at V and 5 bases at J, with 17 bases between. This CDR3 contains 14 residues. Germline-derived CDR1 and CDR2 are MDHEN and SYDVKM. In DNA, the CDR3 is TGTGCCACCCTAGCGGTGGGAGGGAATGAAAAACTGTTTTTT. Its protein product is CATLAVGGNEKLFF.

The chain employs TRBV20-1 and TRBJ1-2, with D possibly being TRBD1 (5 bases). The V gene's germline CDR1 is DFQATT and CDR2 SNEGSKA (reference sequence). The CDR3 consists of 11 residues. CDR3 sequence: CRGGWQSGYTF. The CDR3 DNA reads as TGCAGGGGGGGGTGGCAATCAGGCTACACCTTC.

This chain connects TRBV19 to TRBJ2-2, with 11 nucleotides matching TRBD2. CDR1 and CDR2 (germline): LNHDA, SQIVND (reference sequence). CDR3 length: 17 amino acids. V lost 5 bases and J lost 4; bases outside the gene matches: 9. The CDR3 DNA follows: TGTGCCAGTAGTTATAGGGCTAGCGGGAGGATCACCGGGGAGCTGTTTTTT. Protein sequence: CASSYRASGRITGELFF.

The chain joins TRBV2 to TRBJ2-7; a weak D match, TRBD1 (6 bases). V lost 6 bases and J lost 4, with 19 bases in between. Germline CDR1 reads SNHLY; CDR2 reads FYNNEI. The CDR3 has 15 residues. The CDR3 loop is CASSLLGAGAYEQYF. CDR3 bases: TGTGCCAGCAGCCTCCTGGGCGCAGGGGCGTACGAGCAGTACTTC.

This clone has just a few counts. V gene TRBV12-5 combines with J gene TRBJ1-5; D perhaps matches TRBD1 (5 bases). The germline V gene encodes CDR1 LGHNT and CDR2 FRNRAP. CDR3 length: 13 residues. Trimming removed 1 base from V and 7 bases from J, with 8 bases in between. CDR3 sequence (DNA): TGTGCTAGTGGTTTGGCGGGGGGGCAGCCCCAGCATTTT. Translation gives CASGLAGGQPQHF.

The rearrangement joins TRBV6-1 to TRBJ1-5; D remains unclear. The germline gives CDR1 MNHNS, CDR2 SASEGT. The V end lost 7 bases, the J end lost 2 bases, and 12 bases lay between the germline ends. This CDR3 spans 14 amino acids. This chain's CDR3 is CASIRQVGNQPQHF. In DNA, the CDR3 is TGTGCCAGCATTAGGCAGGTTGGCAATCAGCCCCAGCATTTT.

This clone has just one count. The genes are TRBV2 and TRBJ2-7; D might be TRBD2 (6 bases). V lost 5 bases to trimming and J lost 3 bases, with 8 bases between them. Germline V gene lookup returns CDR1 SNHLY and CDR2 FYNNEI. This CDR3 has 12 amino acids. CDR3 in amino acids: CASSREDYEQYF. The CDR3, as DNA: TGTGCCAGCAGTAGGGAGGACTACGAGCAGTACTTC. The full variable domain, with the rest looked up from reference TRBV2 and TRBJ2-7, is EPEVTQTPSHQVTQMGQEVILRCVPISNHLYFYWYRQILGQKVEFLVSFYNNEISEKSEIFDDQFSVERPDGSNFTLKIRSTKLEDSAMYFCASSREDYEQYFGPGTRLTVT.

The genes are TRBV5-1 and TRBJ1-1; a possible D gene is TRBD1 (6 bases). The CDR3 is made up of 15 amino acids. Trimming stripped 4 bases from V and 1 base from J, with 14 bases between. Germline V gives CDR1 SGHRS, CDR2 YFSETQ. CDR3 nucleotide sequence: TGCGCCAGCAGCCGCGACGGACAGTGGAACACTGAAGCTTTCTTT. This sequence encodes CASSRDGQWNTEAFF. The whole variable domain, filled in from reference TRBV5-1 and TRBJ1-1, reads KAGVTQTPRYLIKTRGQQVTLSCSPISGHRSVSWYQQTPGQGLQFLFEYFSETQRNKGNFPGRFSGRQFSNSRSEMNVSTLELGDSALYLCASSRDGQWNTEAFFGQGTRLTVV.